The rows below give T cell receptor beta chains drawn from one sample of a study of cytomegalovirus exposure and HLA in healthy donors. Sequencing was performed with immunoSEQ multiplex PCR; in TCRdb, only in-frame clones are kept and a portion is missing. Of about 62,000 clones detected, more than 75% appear once; the ten largest clones hold more than 1.4%. The sequenced material came from PBMCs. Receptors were obtained from a man between 18 and 35 years old in good health and CMV-seronegative. CDR3s include the opening cysteine and the closing phenylalanine or tryptophan. D genes are given only for firm matches. The size entry is marked missing in some rows and otherwise reads once, few, many or a size class.

d_gene: NA
v_gene: TRBV25-1
len: 13
abundance: NA
j_gene: TRBJ2-7
CDR3nt: TGTGCCAGCAGTGAATTGGGCTCGGGAGAGCAGTACTTC
CDR3aa: CASSELGSGEQYF

d_gene: NA
v_gene: TRBV10-2
len: 17
abundance: NA
j_gene: TRBJ1-5
CDR3nt: TGCGCCAGCAGTGAGTCGGGCAGGGGTTATAGCAATCAGCCCCAGCATTTT
CDR3aa: CASSESGRGYSNQPQHF

d_gene: NA
v_gene: TRBV12-5
len: 16
abundance: NA
j_gene: TRBJ2-3
CDR3nt: TGTGCTAGTGGTTCGCCAGTCTCCTGGGGGCCGGATACGCAGTATTTT
CDR3aa: CASGSPVSWGPDTQYF

d_gene: NA
v_gene: TRBV19
len: 14
abundance: NA
j_gene: TRBJ2-1
CDR3nt: TGTGCCAGTAGTATCGGCCTAGCGCACAATGAGCAGTTCTTC
CDR3aa: CASSIGLAHNEQFF

d_gene: TRBD1
v_gene: TRBV7-3
len: 13
abundance: NA
j_gene: TRBJ2-5
CDR3nt: TGTGCCAGCAGCCGGGGACAGCAAGAGACCCAGTACTTC
CDR3aa: CASSRGQQETQYF

d_gene: NA
v_gene: TRBV29-1
len: 14
abundance: NA
j_gene: TRBJ2-1
CDR3nt: TGCAGCGTTGAAAGCCGAACGGGATACAATGAGCAGTTCTTC
CDR3aa: CSVESRTGYNEQFF

d_gene: TRBD2
v_gene: TRBV11-3
len: 13
abundance: NA
j_gene: TRBJ2-7
CDR3nt: TGTGCCAGCAGCATGGGGGGGGAATACGAGCAGTACTTC
CDR3aa: CASSMGGEYEQYF

d_gene: NA
v_gene: TRBV5-6
len: 12
abundance: few
j_gene: TRBJ1-6
CDR3nt: TGTGCCAGCAGCTTGACAGCTTCACCCCTCCACTTT
CDR3aa: CASSLTASPLHF

d_gene: TRBD1
v_gene: TRBV28
len: 15
abundance: NA
j_gene: TRBJ2-5
CDR3nt: TGTGCCAGCAGTATGCTCCGGGACAGTCAAGAGACCCAGTACTTC
CDR3aa: CASSMLRDSQETQYF

d_gene: NA
v_gene: TRBV9
len: 14
abundance: once
j_gene: TRBJ2-3
CDR3nt: TGTGCCAGCCTTAGGGACACCGAGGGGGATACGCAGTATTTT
CDR3aa: CASLRDTEGDTQYF

d_gene: TRBD1
v_gene: TRBV28
len: 17
abundance: few
j_gene: TRBJ1-2
CDR3nt: TGTGCCAGCAGCCCCCACAAAACCCTACAGGGGATCTATGGCTACACCTTC
CDR3aa: CASSPHKTLQGIYGYTF

d_gene: TRBD2
v_gene: TRBV25-1
len: 14
abundance: NA
j_gene: TRBJ2-1
CDR3nt: TGTGCCAGCAGTGGGCGGGGGGGTTACAATGAGCAGTTCTTC
CDR3aa: CASSGRGGYNEQFF

d_gene: NA
v_gene: TRBV19
len: 12
abundance: once
j_gene: TRBJ1-1
CDR3nt: TGTGCCAGTAGTACAGGGGTCACTGAAGCTTTCTTT
CDR3aa: CASSTGVTEAFF

d_gene: TRBD2
v_gene: TRBV28
len: 13
abundance: NA
j_gene: TRBJ2-5
CDR3nt: TGTGCCAGCAGTGGTAGCGGGGTGGAGACCCAGTACTTC
CDR3aa: CASSGSGVETQYF

d_gene: TRBD1
v_gene: TRBV29-1
len: 15
abundance: few
j_gene: TRBJ2-3
CDR3nt: TGCAGCGTTGTACAGGGGGCCCAATTCACAGATACGCAGTATTTT
CDR3aa: CSVVQGAQFTDTQYF

d_gene: TRBD1
v_gene: TRBV9
len: 15
abundance: NA
j_gene: TRBJ2-7
CDR3nt: TGTGCCAGCAGCGTAGGCCGGACAGGAGGTTACGAGCAGTACTTC
CDR3aa: CASSVGRTGGYEQYF

d_gene: TRBD1
v_gene: TRBV6-5
len: 13
abundance: NA
j_gene: TRBJ1-1
CDR3nt: TGTGCCAGCAGTCTAACAGGGGCGACTGAAGCTTTCTTT
CDR3aa: CASSLTGATEAFF

d_gene: NA
v_gene: TRBV7-8
len: 13
abundance: once
j_gene: TRBJ1-2
CDR3nt: TGTGCCAGCAGCCGTGGGGGGGCCAACGGCTACACCTTC
CDR3aa: CASSRGGANGYTF

d_gene: TRBD1
v_gene: TRBV30
len: 14
abundance: NA
j_gene: TRBJ1-5
CDR3nt: TGTGCCTGGGCCGGACAGGGGGCAGGGCAGCCCCAGCATTTT
CDR3aa: CAWAGQGAGQPQHF

d_gene: NA
v_gene: TRBV7-6
len: 16
abundance: NA
j_gene: TRBJ1-4
CDR3nt: TGTGCCAGCAGCTTAGGGGTGGGGCAGGTCGGTGAAAAACTGTTTTTT
CDR3aa: CASSLGVGQVGEKLFF

d_gene: NA
v_gene: TRBV2
len: 15
abundance: NA
j_gene: TRBJ1-1
CDR3nt: TGTGCCACAGCTGACGCGGGAAGGGTAGGCACTGAAGCTTTCTTT
CDR3aa: CATADAGRVGTEAFF

d_gene: NA
v_gene: TRBV7-2
len: 13
abundance: once
j_gene: TRBJ2-4
CDR3nt: TGTGCCAGCAGCTTATCGGGGGTGAACATTCAGTACTTC
CDR3aa: CASSLSGVNIQYF

d_gene: NA
v_gene: TRBV7-6
len: 16
abundance: NA
j_gene: TRBJ2-7
CDR3nt: TGTGCCAGCAGCTCAAACAGGGCCGAAGCCTCCTACGAGCAGTACTTC
CDR3aa: CASSSNRAEASYEQYF

d_gene: NA
v_gene: TRBV4-1
len: 14
abundance: few
j_gene: TRBJ2-1
CDR3nt: TGCGCCAGCAGCCAAGCACAGGGAACCAATGAGCAGTTCTTC
CDR3aa: CASSQAQGTNEQFF

d_gene: NA
v_gene: TRBV4-1
len: 15
abundance: once
j_gene: TRBJ1-1
CDR3nt: TGCGCCAGCAGCCGCGCTACCAGGGTGAACACTGAAGCTTTCTTT
CDR3aa: CASSRATRVNTEAFF

d_gene: TRBD2
v_gene: TRBV6-1
len: 15
abundance: NA
j_gene: TRBJ2-3
CDR3nt: TGTGCCAGCAGGACCGGGACTAGCAAATCAGATACGCAGTATTTT
CDR3aa: CASRTGTSKSDTQYF

d_gene: TRBD1
v_gene: TRBV5-4
len: 13
abundance: NA
j_gene: TRBJ1-1
CDR3nt: TGTGCCAGCAGTCCCGGGACAGGGTCTGAAGCTTTCTTT
CDR3aa: CASSPGTGSEAFF

d_gene: NA
v_gene: TRBV18
len: 14
abundance: NA
j_gene: TRBJ2-3
CDR3nt: TGTGCCAGCTCGCAAACAGGGTCCACAGATACGCAGTATTTT
CDR3aa: CASSQTGSTDTQYF

d_gene: NA
v_gene: TRBV11-2
len: 13
abundance: NA
j_gene: TRBJ1-3
CDR3nt: TGTGCCAGCAGCTTAGACAACGGGAACACCATATATTTT
CDR3aa: CASSLDNGNTIYF

d_gene: NA
v_gene: TRBV14
len: 15
abundance: NA
j_gene: TRBJ2-7
CDR3nt: TGTGCCAGCGCCCTGGGGAAAGCGGGCTTATACGAGCAGTACTTC
CDR3aa: CASALGKAGLYEQYF

d_gene: NA
v_gene: TRBV7-8
len: 15
abundance: NA
j_gene: TRBJ2-2
CDR3nt: TGTGCCAGCAGCGCCCAGCGGGTGCACACCGGGGAGCTGTTTTTT
CDR3aa: CASSAQRVHTGELFF

d_gene: TRBD1
v_gene: TRBV2
len: 12
abundance: NA
j_gene: TRBJ1-2
CDR3nt: TGTGCCAGGGTCGAGGGGGCGTATGGCTACACCTTC
CDR3aa: CARVEGAYGYTF

d_gene: NA
v_gene: TRBV7-8
len: 13
abundance: NA
j_gene: TRBJ1-1
CDR3nt: TGTGCCAGCAGCTTACAGGGGAACACTGAAGCTTTCTTT
CDR3aa: CASSLQGNTEAFF

d_gene: TRBD1
v_gene: TRBV7-9
len: 17
abundance: NA
j_gene: TRBJ2-1
CDR3nt: TGTGCCAGCAGCTTTGATTCCGGACAGGGATTTAGGAATGAGCAGTTCTTC
CDR3aa: CASSFDSGQGFRNEQFF

d_gene: NA
v_gene: TRBV11-3
len: 16
abundance: NA
j_gene: TRBJ2-1
CDR3nt: TGTGCCAGCAGCTTAGAGGGCCAGGGCCTCTACAATGAGCAGTTCTTC
CDR3aa: CASSLEGQGLYNEQFF

d_gene: TRBD2
v_gene: TRBV6-1
len: 15
abundance: NA
j_gene: TRBJ2-1
CDR3nt: TGTGCCAGCACTCCTAGCGGGGGGTCCTACAATGAGCAGTTCTTC
CDR3aa: CASTPSGGSYNEQFF

d_gene: NA
v_gene: TRBV7-3
len: 14
abundance: NA
j_gene: TRBJ1-2
CDR3nt: TGTGCCAGCAGCCCGGGAGGAGCAGGGACTGGCTACACCTTC
CDR3aa: CASSPGGAGTGYTF

d_gene: NA
v_gene: TRBV11-2
len: 12
abundance: few
j_gene: TRBJ1-1
CDR3nt: TGTGCCAGCAGCTTTATGAACACTGAAGCTTTCTTT
CDR3aa: CASSFMNTEAFF

d_gene: NA
v_gene: TRBV7-8
len: 14
abundance: NA
j_gene: TRBJ2-3
CDR3nt: TGTGCCAGCAGCCCCCGCGTCCTCACAGATACGCAGTATTTT
CDR3aa: CASSPRVLTDTQYF

d_gene: NA
v_gene: TRBV18
len: 14
abundance: NA
j_gene: TRBJ2-5
CDR3nt: TGTGCCAGCTCACCAAGTAGCATTCAAGAGACCCAGTACTTC
CDR3aa: CASSPSSIQETQYF

d_gene: TRBD1
v_gene: TRBV7-9
len: 14
abundance: NA
j_gene: TRBJ2-5
CDR3nt: TGTGCCAGCAGCTTTCTCACAGGGGAAGAGACCCAGTACTTC
CDR3aa: CASSFLTGEETQYF

d_gene: NA
v_gene: TRBV2
len: 13
abundance: NA
j_gene: TRBJ2-5
CDR3nt: TGTGCCAGCCGGCGGGACTCCCAAGAGACCCAGTACTTC
CDR3aa: CASRRDSQETQYF

d_gene: TRBD1
v_gene: TRBV30
len: 14
abundance: NA
j_gene: TRBJ2-3
CDR3nt: TGTGCCTGGAGCCCACAGGGGGTCCCAGATACGCAGTATTTT
CDR3aa: CAWSPQGVPDTQYF

d_gene: NA
v_gene: TRBV16
len: 13
abundance: NA
j_gene: TRBJ2-1
CDR3nt: TGTGCCAGCAGCCAACCTTCAGGGCTCGGGCAGTTCTTC
CDR3aa: CASSQPSGLGQFF

d_gene: NA
v_gene: TRBV7-9
len: 15
abundance: NA
j_gene: TRBJ1-2
CDR3nt: TGTGCCAGCAGCTTCTCCCTCGAGGGAGTATATGGCTACACCTTC
CDR3aa: CASSFSLEGVYGYTF

d_gene: NA
v_gene: TRBV30
len: 11
abundance: once
j_gene: TRBJ2-1
CDR3nt: TGTGCCTGGAGTATCGGGGGACAGCAGTTCTTC
CDR3aa: CAWSIGGQQFF

d_gene: NA
v_gene: TRBV5-1
len: 14
abundance: NA
j_gene: TRBJ1-4
CDR3nt: TGCGCCAGCAGCTTGGGGGCAGTGAATGAAAAACTGTTTTTT
CDR3aa: CASSLGAVNEKLFF

d_gene: NA
v_gene: TRBV14
len: 14
abundance: NA
j_gene: TRBJ1-2
CDR3nt: TGTGCCAGCAGCCAAGATGGGGGCAACTATGGCTACACCTTC
CDR3aa: CASSQDGGNYGYTF

d_gene: TRBD2
v_gene: TRBV5-4
len: 18
abundance: NA
j_gene: TRBJ2-7
CDR3nt: TGTGCCAGCAGCTCCCTGACTAGCGGGGGGGCCTTGGATTACGAGCAGTACTTC
CDR3aa: CASSSLTSGGALDYEQYF

d_gene: NA
v_gene: TRBV18
len: 13
abundance: once
j_gene: TRBJ1-6
CDR3nt: TGTGCCAGCTCACCGGGCTTTAATTCACCCCTCCACTTT
CDR3aa: CASSPGFNSPLHF

d_gene: TRBD1
v_gene: TRBV19
len: 15
abundance: NA
j_gene: TRBJ1-4
CDR3nt: TGTGCCAGTAGACCCGACAGGGACACTAATGAAAAACTGTTTTTT
CDR3aa: CASRPDRDTNEKLFF

d_gene: NA
v_gene: TRBV6-1
len: 15
abundance: NA
j_gene: TRBJ1-2
CDR3nt: TGTGCCAGCAGTGAAGGTCTAATGGGGGGGGAGGGCTACACCTTC
CDR3aa: CASSEGLMGGEGYTF

d_gene: NA
v_gene: TRBV5-4
len: 15
abundance: NA
j_gene: TRBJ1-1
CDR3nt: TGTGCCAGCAGCTTGCCAGGGGCCATGAACACTGAAGCTTTCTTT
CDR3aa: CASSLPGAMNTEAFF

d_gene: TRBD1
v_gene: TRBV7-9
len: 15
abundance: once
j_gene: TRBJ2-7
CDR3nt: TGTGCCAGCAGTTACGGACAGGACCCTACCTACGAGCGGTACTTC
CDR3aa: CASSYGQDPTYERYF

d_gene: NA
v_gene: TRBV30
len: 14
abundance: NA
j_gene: TRBJ2-7
CDR3nt: TGTGCCTGGAATAGCCCGGGCCCGACGGGAGAGCAGTACTTC
CDR3aa: CAWNSPGPTGEQYF